Each of the 5 T cell receptor beta chains below was sequenced from the same sample in a study of blood T cells in healthy people across ages. Combining a sample-barcoded 5' primer with a J-beta primer mix, a second PCR ran for 7 to 11 cycles. TCRdb reprocessed the 5' RACE reads with MiXCR, giving one entry per CDR3 protein. The sample lists 1.5 million or so distinct CDR3 sequences, about 45% occurring once. The sample comprised blood. These receptors all come from a woman in her late teens or twenties in good health.

The CDR3 protein is CASSRGLRGNEQFF. The CDR3 coding sequence is TGTGCCAGCAGCCGAGGACTGCGGGGCAATGAGCAGTTCTTC. The gene calls are TRBV7-9 and TRBJ2-1, with D perhaps TRBD2 (6 bases). The CDR3 has 14 residues. Germline assignment: CDR1 SEHNR and CDR2 FQNEAQ (reference sequence). The V gene lost 5 bases and the J gene lost 6 bases, with 14 bases spanning the gap.

V and J are TRBV3-1 and TRBJ2-5; 11 bases agree with TRBD2. The CDR3 spans 17 residues. Per germline, CDR1 LGHDT and CDR2 YNNKEL (reference sequence). With V trimmed by 1 base and J by 2 bases, 6 bases remained unmatched. In DNA form, the CDR3 reads TGTGCCAGCAGCCAAGCTGGTCTAGCGGGAGGACAAGAGACCCAGTACTTC. Its translation: CASSQAGLAGGQETQYF.

In its sample, this clonotype was seen a few times. V and J are TRBV4-3 and TRBJ2-5; 10 bases map to TRBD2. Per the germline V gene, CDR1 is LGHNA and CDR2 is YSLEER. Trimming took 1 base from V and 5 from J; bases not matched to a gene: 13. The CDR3 sequence is 18 residues long. CDR3 sequence reads: CASSQGLAGVGTVETQYF. Written as DNA, the CDR3 is TGCGCCAGCAGCCAAGGGCTAGCGGGAGTCGGAACGGTTGAGACCCAGTACTTC.

The chain couples TRBV6-6 to TRBJ2-1, with 8 bases lining up with TRBD1. The CDR3 is 15 residues long. The V gene end was trimmed by 7 bases and the J gene end by 0 bases; junction bases not matched to a gene: 5. Germline V gene lookup returns CDR1 MNHNY and CDR2 SVGAGI (reference sequence). CDR3 sequence (DNA): TGTGCCAGCAATTCCGGACAGGGCTCCTACAATGAGCAGTTCTTC. This gives the protein CASNSGQGSYNEQFF.

The chain has TRBV2 and TRBJ1-2; D is unresolved. V was cut by 1 base and J by 4 bases, with 7 bases left in between. Germline CDR1 SNHLY, CDR2 FYNNEI. The length of the CDR3 is 13 residues. CDR3 in amino acids: CASSEVPVYGYTF. CDR3 in DNA: TGTGCCAGCAGTGAAGTCCCCGTCTATGGCTACACCTTC.